These T cell receptor beta chains were read from a single sample in a study of beta chain features in type 1 diabetes. Libraries were prepared by immunoSEQ multiplex PCR; TCRdb keeps only in-frame clonotypes and omits some of them. This table has about 150,000 clones, approximately 10% appearing once. The sequenced sample consisted of central memory CD4+ T cells from blood. Receptor source: a man younger than 45 with type 1 diabetes. CDR3s include the opening cysteine and the closing phenylalanine or tryptophan. A D gene is named only where the DNA matches it firmly. Part of the rows lack a size; the others show once, few, many or a class for expanded clones.

j_call v_call d_call clone_size cdr3_nt cdr3_aa
TRBJ1-2 TRBV5-6 TRBD1 NA TGTGCCAGCAGCTCTCCGGGACAGGGTATCGTCTACACCTTC CASSSPGQGIVYTF
TRBJ2-1 TRBV5-4 TRBD2 NA TGTGCCAGCAGCTTTTCGGGACTAGGGGCAACTTACAATGAGCAGTTCTTC CASSFSGLGATYNEQFF
TRBJ1-5 TRBV5-8 NA NA TGTGCCAGCAGCTTGAAGGACAGTAGCCAGCCCCAGCATTTT CASSLKDSSQPQHF
TRBJ2-5 TRBV4-2 TRBD2 NA TGTGCCAGCGCCCAGGGACTAGCGTCCTTCCAAGAGACCCAGTACTTC CASAQGLASFQETQYF
TRBJ2-3 TRBV29-1 TRBD2 few TGCAGCGTCAAGGGACTAGCGGGAGGTAACACAGATACGCAGTATTTT CSVKGLAGGNTDTQYF
TRBJ2-1 TRBV5-1 TRBD2 few TGCGCCAGCAGCCGGTGGGCAGCCGGGACTAGCGGGAGTAATGAGCAGTTCTTC CASSRWAAGTSGSNEQFF
TRBJ1-2 TRBV28 NA NA TGTGCCAGCAGTTTATGGGCGGCGCGAGCTAACTATGGCTACACCTTC CASSLWAARANYGYTF
TRBJ2-3 TRBV19 TRBD2 NA TGTGCCAGTAGTCCTCAAACTAGCGGTCGCACAGATACGCAGTATTTT CASSPQTSGRTDTQYF
TRBJ1-5 TRBV6-5 NA NA TGTGCCAGCAGTCGACAGCCTAATCAGCCCCAGCATTTT CASSRQPNQPQHF
TRBJ2-7 TRBV2 NA NA TGTGCCAGCAGTGCCCAGGTAGAGCAGTACTTC CASSAQVEQYF
TRBJ2-3 TRBV7-9 TRBD2 NA TGTGCCAGCAAGAGCGGGAGTTTAGATACGCAGTATTTT CASKSGSLDTQYF
TRBJ1-2 TRBV7-2 TRBD1 NA TGTGCCAGCAGCTCGGGACAGGGCTATGGCTACACCTTC CASSSGQGYGYTF
TRBJ2-2 TRBV7-6 NA NA TGTGCCAGCAGCTTGGTGCGGCGGGGTAACACCGGGGAGCTGTTTTTT CASSLVRRGNTGELFF
TRBJ2-1 TRBV28 TRBD2 NA TGTGCCAGCAGTTCGGGACTAGCGGGACAGAATGAGCAGTTCTTC CASSSGLAGQNEQFF
TRBJ2-5 TRBV18 TRBD2 NA TGTGCCAGCGTAGCGTCGGGGGGAGAGGAGACCCAGTACTTC CASVASGGEETQYF
TRBJ2-5 TRBV7-9 TRBD2 NA TGTGCCAGCAGCTCGTTGGGACTAGCGGAAGAGACCCAGTACTTC CASSSLGLAEETQYF
TRBJ1-2 TRBV30 NA NA TGTGCCTGGAGTTGGTCTGGAATCGGGAGTTTCACCTTC CAWSWSGIGSFTF
TRBJ1-5 TRBV29-1 TRBD1 few TGCAGCGCCGCGGGACAGGCGAATCAGCCCCAGCATTTT CSAAGQANQPQHF
TRBJ2-3 TRBV7-3 NA few TGTGCCAGCAGCGTCTCTAACACCATCGGGGCAGATACGCAGTATTTT CASSVSNTIGADTQYF
TRBJ2-7 TRBV5-1 TRBD1 NA TGCGCCAGCACCTCCGGACAGGTCGGTTTATACGAGCAGTACTTC CASTSGQVGLYEQYF
TRBJ2-5 TRBV5-1 NA NA TGCGCCAGCAGCTTGGAGGGGGAAGAGACCCAGTACTTC CASSLEGEETQYF
TRBJ2-2 TRBV30 TRBD2 few TGTGCCTGGGGGGCTCGACTAGCGGGGACCTTAAACACCGGGGAGCTGTTTTTT CAWGARLAGTLNTGELFF
TRBJ1-4 TRBV2 NA NA TGTGCCAGCAGTGTTAATGGGCTTCGCGATGAAAAACTGTTTTTT CASSVNGLRDEKLFF
TRBJ2-3 TRBV9 NA few TGTGCCAGCAGCGTTAAACACGGGACAGATACGCAGTATTTT CASSVKHGTDTQYF
TRBJ1-2 TRBV4-2 NA few TGTGCCAGCAGCCAAGATCCCCAGGCCTTTTATCTTGGCTACACCTTC CASSQDPQAFYLGYTF
TRBJ2-1 TRBV7-9 TRBD2 few TGTGCCAGCAGCGCAACTAGCGGGAGTTATGAGCAGTTCTTC CASSATSGSYEQFF
TRBJ2-7 TRBV6-6 NA NA TGTGCCAGCAGTACCACTAGCTACGAGCAGTACTTC CASSTTSYEQYF
TRBJ2-5 TRBV7-7 NA NA TGTGCTAGCAGCTTAGGCCCCAGGGGCGAGACCCAGTACTTC CASSLGPRGETQYF
TRBJ1-1 TRBV7-9 TRBD1 NA TGTGCCAGCAGCTTAGGACAGGGGAACACTGAAGCTTTCTTT CASSLGQGNTEAFF
TRBJ2-7 TRBV11-2 NA few TGTGCCAGCAGCTTAGTAGCAGGGTCTGGGTCGTACGAGCAGTACTTC CASSLVAGSGSYEQYF
TRBJ2-7 TRBV4-3 TRBD1 few TGCGCCAGCAGCCAAGATTATAGGCGACAGGGGAGCGAGCAGTACTTC CASSQDYRRQGSEQYF
TRBJ2-1 TRBV6-5 TRBD1 few TGTGCCAGCAGCAGGGGGCTTGGAAATGAGCAGTTCTTC CASSRGLGNEQFF
TRBJ1-1 TRBV19 NA few TGTGCCAGTAGTATGCAGCAGGCCCAAGCTTTCTTT CASSMQQAQAFF
TRBJ2-5 TRBV7-3 TRBD2 NA TGTGCCAGCAGTTCTCCGACTAGCGGCCAAGAGACCCAGTACTTC CASSSPTSGQETQYF
TRBJ2-5 TRBV5-1 NA few TGCGCCAGCAGAGGGGAAGAGACCCAGTACTTC CASRGEETQYF
TRBJ2-2 TRBV28 TRBD1 NA TGTGCCAGCATGATCGGACAGGGGGCGGCCGGGGAGCTGTTTTTT CASMIGQGAAGELFF
TRBJ2-7 TRBV28 NA NA TGTGCCAGCAGTTTGAGCGGGTCGGACGAGCAGTACTTC CASSLSGSDEQYF
TRBJ2-3 TRBV6-1 NA few TGTGCCAGCGTCCCCCGACAGTCTACTAATACGCAGTATTTT CASVPRQSTNTQYF
TRBJ2-2 TRBV29-1 TRBD2 few TGCAGCGTTGCCTCTAGCGGGAGAGGGGCCGGGGAGCTGTTTTTT CSVASSGRGAGELFF
TRBJ1-2 TRBV9 NA few TGTGCCAGCAGTTCTTTGGGGCTAAACTATGGCTACACCTTC CASSSLGLNYGYTF
TRBJ2-1 TRBV5-1 TRBD2 few TGCGCCAGCAGCAAAGGACTAGCGGGAGATAAGGGTGAGCAGTTCTTC CASSKGLAGDKGEQFF
TRBJ1-1 TRBV29-1 TRBD1 many TGCAGCGTCGGACAGGGTATATCGTTCGCTGAAGCTTTCTTT CSVGQGISFAEAFF
TRBJ2-7 TRBV6-1 NA few TGTGCCAGCACTGAGACTGTATCCTACGAGCAGTACTTC CASTETVSYEQYF
TRBJ1-1 TRBV7-3 TRBD1 many TGTGCCAGCAGCTTACAGGGGGGTCCTAACACTGAAGCTTTCTTT CASSLQGGPNTEAFF
TRBJ1-2 TRBV29-1 NA few TGCAGCGTTGATAAGCCAGGGGATGGCTACACCTTC CSVDKPGDGYTF
TRBJ2-1 TRBV27 TRBD2 NA TGTGCCAGCAGTACGTTCCGGGGGGGAGCCTACAATGAGCAGTTCTTC CASSTFRGGAYNEQFF
TRBJ2-7 TRBV5-1 NA NA TGCGCCAGCAGCTTGAGGGACTTCTCCTACGAGCAGTACTTC CASSLRDFSYEQYF
TRBJ2-5 TRBV7-7 TRBD1 few TGTGCCAGCAGCCGGGGACAGCAAGAGACCCAGTACTTC CASSRGQQETQYF
TRBJ2-7 TRBV7-2 NA NA TGTGCCAGCAGCTTGGATACCAGGGTGGCCTACGAGCAGTACTTC CASSLDTRVAYEQYF
TRBJ1-1 TRBV2 NA NA TGTGCCAGCAGCCTCAACAGGGACACTGAAGCTTTCTTT CASSLNRDTEAFF
TRBJ1-1 TRBV18 NA NA TGTGCCAGCTCACTGAAGCGGGGGCTCCTCTCGGGCACTGAAGCTTTCTTT CASSLKRGLLSGTEAFF
TRBJ2-3 TRBV5-6 NA few TGTGCCAGCAGCTTAGACAGTACTAGCACAGATACGCAGTATTTT CASSLDSTSTDTQYF
TRBJ2-7 TRBV27 NA few TGTGCCAGCAGTTTATCGAGAGGAGGATCCGAGCAGTACTTC CASSLSRGGSEQYF
TRBJ2-5 TRBV19 NA few TGTGCCAGTACCCCCGGAGGGGCCAAAGAGACCCAGTACTTC CASTPGGAKETQYF
TRBJ2-7 TRBV6-6 NA few TGTGCCAGCAGCTCTTCGTCCCACGAGCAGTACTTC CASSSSSHEQYF
TRBJ2-3 TRBV30 TRBD1 few TGTGCCTGGAGTGTACAGGGGGAAGATACGCAGTATTTT CAWSVQGEDTQYF
TRBJ1-5 TRBV19 NA few TGTGCCAGTAGTATAGGCGGGAGTCAGCCCCAGCATTTT CASSIGGSQPQHF
TRBJ2-4 TRBV7-9 TRBD1 few TGTGCCAGCAGCCCCCAGGGGGTTCAGTACTTC CASSPQGVQYF